The source of this TCR beta chain is a study of cytomegalovirus exposure and HLA in healthy donors. The count of this clone is one. Researchers ran the PCR with 60 Vbeta and 13 Jbeta primers. Data came from immunoSEQ multiplex PCR; TCRdb stores just in-frame clones and leaves some out. The sample shows about 190,000 clones, more than 70% of them seen only once. The sample taken for sequencing was PBMCs. The TCR originated in a man aged 35-49 years in good health and CMV-seropositive.

The CDR3 loop is CASSESGGRTGELFF. CDR3 coding DNA: TGCGCCAGCAGTGAATCGGGAGGGCGCACCGGGGAGCTGTTTTTT. V is TRBV10-2 and J is TRBJ2-2; the match to TRBD2 covers 8 bases. The CDR3 is 15 residues long. The germline V gene has CDR1 WSHSY and CDR2 SAAADI. The V gene end was trimmed by 3 bases and the J gene end by 4 bases; junction bases not matched to a gene: 4.